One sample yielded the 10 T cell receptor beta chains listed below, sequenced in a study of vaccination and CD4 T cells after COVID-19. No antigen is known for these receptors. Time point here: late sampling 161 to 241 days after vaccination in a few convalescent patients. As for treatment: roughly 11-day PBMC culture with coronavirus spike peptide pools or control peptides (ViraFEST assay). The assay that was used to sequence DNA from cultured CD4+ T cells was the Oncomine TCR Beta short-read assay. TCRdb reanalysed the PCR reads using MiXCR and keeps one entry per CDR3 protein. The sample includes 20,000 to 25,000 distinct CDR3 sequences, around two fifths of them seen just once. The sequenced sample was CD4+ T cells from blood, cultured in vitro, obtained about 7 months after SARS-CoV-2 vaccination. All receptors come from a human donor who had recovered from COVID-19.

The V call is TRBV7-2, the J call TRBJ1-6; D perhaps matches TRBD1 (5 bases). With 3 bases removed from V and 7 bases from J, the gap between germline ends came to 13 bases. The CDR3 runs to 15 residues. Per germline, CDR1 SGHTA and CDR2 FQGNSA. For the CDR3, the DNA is TGTGCCAGCAGCTTTCTCAGGGCTGACAATTCACCCCTCCACTTT. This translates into CASSFLRADNSPLHF.

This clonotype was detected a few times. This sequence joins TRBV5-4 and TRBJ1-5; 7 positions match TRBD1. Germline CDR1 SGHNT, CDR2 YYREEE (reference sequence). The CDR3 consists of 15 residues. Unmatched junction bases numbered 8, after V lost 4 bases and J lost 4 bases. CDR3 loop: CASSQGTAGNQPQHF. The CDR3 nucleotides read TGTGCCAGCAGCCAAGGGACAGCGGGGAATCAGCCCCAGCATTTT.

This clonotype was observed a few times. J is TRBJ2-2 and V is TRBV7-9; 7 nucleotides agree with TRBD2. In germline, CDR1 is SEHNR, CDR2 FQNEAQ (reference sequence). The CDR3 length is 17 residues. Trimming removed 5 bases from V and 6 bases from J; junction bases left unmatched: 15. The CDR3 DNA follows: TGTGCCAGCAGCCTAAACTTGGCTAGCGGAGGAGCCGGGGAGCTGTTTTTT. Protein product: CASSLNLASGGAGELFF. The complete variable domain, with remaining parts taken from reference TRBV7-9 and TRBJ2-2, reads DTGVSQNPRHKITKRGQNVTFRCDPISEHNRLYWYRQTLGQGPEFLTYFQNEAQLEKSRLLSDRFSAERPKGSFSTLEIQRTEQGDSAMYLCASSLNLASGGAGELFFGEGSRLTVL.

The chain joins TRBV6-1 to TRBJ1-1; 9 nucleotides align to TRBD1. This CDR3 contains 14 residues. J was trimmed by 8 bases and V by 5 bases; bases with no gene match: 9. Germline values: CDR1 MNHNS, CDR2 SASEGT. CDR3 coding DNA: TGTGCCAGCAGTATAAAACCGGGACAGGGAGAAGCTTTCTTT. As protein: CASSIKPGQGEAFF.

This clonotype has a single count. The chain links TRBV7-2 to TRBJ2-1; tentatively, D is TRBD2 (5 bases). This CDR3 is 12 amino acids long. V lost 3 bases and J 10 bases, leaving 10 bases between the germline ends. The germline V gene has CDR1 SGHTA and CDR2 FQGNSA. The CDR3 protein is CASSFFREEQFF. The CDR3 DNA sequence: TGTGCCAGCAGCTTCTTTCGGGAAGAGCAGTTCTTC.

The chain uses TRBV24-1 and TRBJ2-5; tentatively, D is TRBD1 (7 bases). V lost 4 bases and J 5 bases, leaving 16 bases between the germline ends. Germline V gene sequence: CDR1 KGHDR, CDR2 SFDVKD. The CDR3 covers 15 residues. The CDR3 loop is CATSDSTGSGETQYF. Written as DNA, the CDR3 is TGTGCCACCAGTGACTCGACAGGGAGCGGGGAGACCCAGTACTTC.

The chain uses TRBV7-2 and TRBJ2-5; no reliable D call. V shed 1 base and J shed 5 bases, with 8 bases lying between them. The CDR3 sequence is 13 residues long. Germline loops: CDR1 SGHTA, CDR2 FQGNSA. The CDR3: CASSLGLAETQYF. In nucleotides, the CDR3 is TGTGCCAGCAGCTTAGGCTTGGCGGAGACCCAGTACTTC.

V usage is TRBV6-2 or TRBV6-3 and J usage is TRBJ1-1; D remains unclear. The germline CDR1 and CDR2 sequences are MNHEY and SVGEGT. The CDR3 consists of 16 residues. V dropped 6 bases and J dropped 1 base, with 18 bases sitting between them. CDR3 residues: CASRTINSPQNTEAFF. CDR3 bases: TGTGCCAGCAGGACTATAAACAGTCCTCAGAACACTGAAGCTTTCTTT.

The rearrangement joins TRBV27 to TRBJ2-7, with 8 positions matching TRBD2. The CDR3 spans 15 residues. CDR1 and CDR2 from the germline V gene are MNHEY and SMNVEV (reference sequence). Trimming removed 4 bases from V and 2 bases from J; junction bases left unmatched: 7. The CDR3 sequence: CASSSLAGLTYEQYF. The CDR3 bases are TGTGCCAGCAGTTCGTTAGCGGGGCTGACCTACGAGCAGTACTTC.

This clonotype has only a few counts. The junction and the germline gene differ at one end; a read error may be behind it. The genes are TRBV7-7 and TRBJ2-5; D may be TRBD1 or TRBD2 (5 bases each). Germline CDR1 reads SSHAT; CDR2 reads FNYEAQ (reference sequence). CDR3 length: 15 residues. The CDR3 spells CASSLEWGTRETQYF. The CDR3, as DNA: TGTGCTAGCAGCTTAGAATGGGGGACGCGAGAGACCCAGTACTTC.